This TCR beta chain was profiled in a study of T cell responses to AZD1222 COVID-19 vaccine (dated by TCRdb to about 2021). Regarding the study in general: TCR sequencing covered fewer than 250 trial participants: 200 to 220 given two doses of AZD1222 and 26 given two doses of MenACWY control vaccine. Enrollment into the trials was organized by age into subgroups of 18-55, 56-69 and 70-plus years, and those subgroups contained roughly 150, 30 and 60 TCR-sequenced participants, respectively. Points the paper makes about the study in general: Participants were mostly white British, with more females than males. The authors suggested clonal diversity may have been underestimated. After two AZD1222 doses, spike-specific TCR breadth and depth were significantly higher than at day 0 and than in MenACWY recipients. Reportedly, almost half of the unique spike-specific TCRs recognized epitopes lying outside the regions that are mutated in the B.1.351 and B.1.1.7 variants. The 56-69-year group was small, and its depth increase did not reach significance, likely because of low power. The vaccine-associated CD4 TCRs covered the entire spike protein, and the dominant responses fell in regions 160-218 and 743-854. Conclusions about previously exposed vaccinees were limited because only five to seven AZD1222 recipients were SARS-CoV-2 seropositive at baseline. Because no samples from the day 14 peak response were available, repertoires could be characterized only after the peak T cell response.

The sample's time point label, decoded: about 28 days (+/-7) after the second vaccine dose. The treatment or condition tag for this specimen amounts to: meningococcal conjugate vaccine given as trial control. The vaccinee samples were drawn from two UK trials, COV001 and COV002, one of which was a single-blind randomized controlled phase 2/3 trial testing AZD1222 (ChAdOx1 nCoV-19) in healthy adults. For TCRbeta chain sequencing, PBMC samples were collected from trial participants at day 0 and at day 28 after the second dose. Concerning this clone itself: Its antigen is still unknown. The junction departs from the called germline gene at one end, perhaps through a read error.

CDR1 and CDR2 are read off the germline V gene as SGHTA and FQGNSA. Reading from cysteine to phenylalanine, the CDR3 counts 14 amino acids. Only the CDR3 region is kept as DNA, spanning 42 bases read in frame from base 1. The CDR3 regions of human TCRbeta chains were subjected to immunosequencing. In the authors' own workflow: TCRs in the repertoires were matched against a reference library of SARS-CoV-2-specific TCRs that had been generated with the MIRA antigen-specificity platform. Breadth was defined as the fraction of unique TCRs that were SARS-CoV-2-associated. Depth was defined as the fraction of total T cells that were SARS-CoV-2-associated. Using the MIRA data, every spike-specific TCR was mapped to the spike region that the TCR reacted to and assigned to either a CD4 or a CD8 class. Log10-transformed breadth and depth values were compared by one-way ANOVA with Sidak's multiple comparisons tests. This immuneACCESS table, as held by TCRdb, lists in-frame sequences with V and J called but not all clones. Of the missing ones, under half trace to an unresolved V gene in checked studies; the others have no known cause. That table is the source of V, J and clone size, and D and trimming were worked out from the DNA. The sample includes 80,000 or so clones, with about 74% observed a single time. The top ten clones comprise about 25% of the sample.

This receptor chain uses TRBV7-2 and TRBJ1-3; the junction holds 9 bases that match TRBD1. Sequencing was performed on peripheral blood, taken 28 days after the second dose of the MenACWY control vaccine. The sequence was collected from an adult who received the MenACWY meningococcal vaccine as a control. The sequenced DNA is TGTGCCAGCAGCTCCGGGACAGGGATCATCCGAAAATCGTTT. Translated, it gives CASSSGTGIIRKSF.